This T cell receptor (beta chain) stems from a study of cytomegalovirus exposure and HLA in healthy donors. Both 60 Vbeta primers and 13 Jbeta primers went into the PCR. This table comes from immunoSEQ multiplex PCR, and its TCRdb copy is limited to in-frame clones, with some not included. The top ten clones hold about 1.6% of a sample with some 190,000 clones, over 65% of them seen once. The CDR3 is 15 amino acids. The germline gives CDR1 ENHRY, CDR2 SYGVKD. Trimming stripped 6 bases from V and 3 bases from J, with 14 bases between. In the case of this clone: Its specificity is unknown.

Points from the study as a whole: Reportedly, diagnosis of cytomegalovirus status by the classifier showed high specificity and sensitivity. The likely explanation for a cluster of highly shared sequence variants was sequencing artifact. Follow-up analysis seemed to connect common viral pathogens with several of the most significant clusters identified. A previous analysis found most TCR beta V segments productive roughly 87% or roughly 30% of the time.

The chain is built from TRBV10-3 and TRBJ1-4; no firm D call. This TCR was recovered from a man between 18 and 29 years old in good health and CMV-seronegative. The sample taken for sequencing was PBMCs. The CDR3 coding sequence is TGTGCCATCAGACCCGGGGAGACCTCTAATGAAAAACTGTTTTTT. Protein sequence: CAIRPGETSNEKLFF.